One sample yielded the 21 T cell receptor beta chains listed below, sequenced in a study of ipilimumab plus nivolumab after autologous stem cell transplantation. Profiled with immunoSEQ multiplex PCR; TCRdb holds only in-frame clones, not every one. Of some 46,000 clones detected, roughly 90% appear once; the ten largest clones hold around 0.86%. Sequenced here: PBMCs, sampled in a trial of ipilimumab plus nivolumab as post-transplant consolidation. The receptors shown here come from a male donor with multiple myeloma.

This CDR3 is CASSPRVGVEENNEQFF. In DNA form, the CDR3 reads TGTGCCAGCTCACCCCGGGTTGGCGTAGAGGAGAACAATGAGCAGTTCTTC. The chain carries TRBV18 and TRBJ2-1; D is ambiguous. Germline V lookup: CDR1 KGHSH, CDR2 LQKENI. Trimming left V 3 bases short and J 5 bases short, with 20 bases between. This CDR3 spans 17 amino acids.

The V and J genes are TRBV5-1 and TRBJ1-1, with TRBD1 matching 9 bases. V lost 4 bases and J lost 4; bases outside the gene matches: 5. Germline-derived CDR1 and CDR2 are SGHRS and YFSETQ. CDR3 length: 14 amino acids. The CDR3 sequence is CASSTQTGGTEAFF. For the CDR3, the DNA is TGCGCCAGCAGCACACAGACAGGGGGCACTGAAGCTTTCTTT. Full variable domain (remainder filled in from reference TRBV5-1 and TRBJ1-1): KAGVTQTPRYLIKTRGQQVTLSCSPISGHRSVSWYQQTPGQGLQFLFEYFSETQRNKGNFPGRFSGRQFSNSRSEMNVSTLELGDSALYLCASSTQTGGTEAFFGQGTRLTVV.

This chain links TRBV5-6 with TRBJ2-5; 9 positions match TRBD1. This CDR3 is built from 15 residues. Trimming took 4 bases from V and 5 from J; bases not matched to a gene: 9. The germline V gene encodes CDR1 SGHDT and CDR2 YYEEEE. CDR3 bases: TGTGCCAGCAGCCAGGTGCGGACAGGGGCCGAGACCCAGTACTTC. Translating it yields CASSQVRTGAETQYF.

With regard to this clone: Other DNA sequences in this specimen translate into the identical CDR3. The V call is TRBV7-9, the J call TRBJ1-2; D is ambiguous. Germline V lookup: CDR1 SEHNR, CDR2 FQNEAQ (reference sequence). CDR3 length equals 12 residues. Trimming left V 1 base short and J 4 bases short, with 4 bases between. The CDR3: CASSLVGYGYTF. The CDR3 DNA sequence: TGTGCCAGCAGCTTAGTCGGCTATGGCTACACCTTC.

This clone has just a few counts. The chain links TRBV29-1 to TRBJ1-1; possibly TRBD1 for D (6 bases). Trimming cost V 5 bases and J 4 bases, with 17 bases left between them. Germline V CDR1 and CDR2: SQVTM, ANQGSEA. This CDR3 has 14 amino acids. The CDR3 reads CSVFPGGGGTEAFF. As DNA, the CDR3 is TGCAGCGTTTTCCCGGGGGGCGGGGGCACTGAAGCTTTCTTT.

This chain joins TRBV5-1 and TRBJ2-3, with D perhaps TRBD2 (5 bases). V was clipped by 2 bases and J by 2 bases, with 15 bases between them. Germline V gene data show CDR1 as SGHRS and CDR2 as YFSETQ. The CDR3 spans 16 residues. The CDR3 here is CASSFGVGSPTDTQYF. The CDR3 DNA sequence: TGCGCCAGCAGCTTCGGGGTTGGGTCTCCCACAGATACGCAGTATTTT.

The chain has TRBV5-1 and TRBJ1-6; 7 nucleotides align to TRBD1. This CDR3 spans 15 amino acids. Trimming removed 4 bases from V and 10 bases from J; junction bases left unmatched: 11. Per germline, CDR1 SGHRS and CDR2 YFSETQ. CDR3 sequence (DNA): TGCGCCAGCAGCCCCAAAGGTCAGGGGGGCTCACCCCTCCACTTT. Residues: CASSPKGQGGSPLHF.

The gene calls are TRBV30 and TRBJ2-5; D ambiguous. The CDR3 is 12 residues long. V was trimmed by 0 bases and J by 5 bases, leaving 7 bases between them. Per the germline V gene, CDR1 is GTSNPN and CDR2 is SVGIG (reference sequence). The CDR3 DNA sequence: TGTGCCTGGAGTGTACTTGCGGAGACCCAGTACTTC. It codes for CAWSVLAETQYF.

The rearrangement uses TRBV23-1 and TRBJ2-4; 7 bases align to TRBD2. TRBV23-1 is given ORF status, its function remaining uncertain. This CDR3 has 21 amino acids. The V and J ends lost 1 base and 3 bases, in that order; junction bases with no gene match: 21. The DNA of the CDR3 is TGCGCCAGCAGTCAATTTCCCTCCAGAGGGGTGGGGACGGGGGGCAAAAACATTCAGTACTTC. Residues: CASSQFPSRGVGTGGKNIQYF.

The chain is built from TRBV5-4 and TRBJ1-3; possibly TRBD1 for D (5 bases). The CDR3 totals 16 residues. Germline CDR1 and CDR2: SGHNT and YYREEE (reference sequence). V was clipped by 0 bases and J by 2 bases, with 12 bases between them. The CDR3 reads CASSLDSQGTGNTIYF. The CDR3 nucleotides are TGTGCCAGCAGCTTGGATAGCCAGGGCACTGGAAACACCATATATTTT.

The chain couples TRBV28 to TRBJ2-7, with 7 positions matching TRBD1. Germline V gene data show CDR1 as MDHEN and CDR2 as SYDVKM. V lost 4 bases and J lost 0; bases outside the gene matches: 12. The CDR3 has 17 amino acids. This CDR3 is CASSSPPGTAISYEQYF. In DNA form, the CDR3 reads TGTGCCAGCAGTTCTCCCCCGGGGACAGCGATCTCCTACGAGCAGTACTTC. Combining the CDR3 with reference TRBV28 and TRBJ2-7 gives the whole variable domain DVKVTQSSRYLVKRTGEKVFLECVQDMDHENMFWYRQDPGLGLRLIYFSYDVKMKEKGDIPEGYSVSREKKERFSLILESASTNQTSMYLCASSSPPGTAISYEQYFGPGTRLTVT.

This clone was recorded a few times. The chain recombines TRBV9 with TRBJ1-2; D perhaps matches TRBD1 (5 bases). This CDR3 is 15 amino acids long. Germline values: CDR1 SGDLS, CDR2 YYNGEE. Trimming took off 0 bases at V and 5 bases at J, with 14 bases between the two ends. The CDR3 DNA reads as TGTGCCAGCAGCGTAGTGCAAGACGGGGGATATGGCTACACCTTC. It translates to CASSVVQDGGYGYTF.

The V call is TRBV6-6, the J call TRBJ1-2, with 8 bases that match TRBD1. Germline trimming cut 1 base from V and 8 bases from J; bases unmatched to any gene: 6. CDR3 length: 14 residues. Germline CDR1 is MNHNY and CDR2 is SVGAGI (reference sequence). The CDR3 loop reads CASSYLPTGAGYTF. CDR3 sequence (DNA): TGTGCCAGCAGTTACTTACCGACAGGGGCCGGCTACACCTTC.

This chain joins TRBV18 and TRBJ2-1; 8 nucleotides align to TRBD1. After removal of 6 bases from V and 7 bases from J, the junction contained 5 bases not matched to a gene. Germline V gives CDR1 KGHSH, CDR2 LQKENI. This CDR3 contains 13 residues. In DNA, the CDR3 is TGTGCCAGCTCCAGGGGGCTGACGAATGAGCAGTTCTTC. Translation gives CASSRGLTNEQFF.

The gene calls are TRBV6-1 and TRBJ1-2; D gene uncertain. The CDR3 length is 13 residues. The V and J ends lost 3 bases and 4 bases respectively, with 9 bases between them. Germline V gene data show CDR1 as MNHNS and CDR2 as SASEGT. Here the CDR3 reads CASSDPDFYGYTF. CDR3 coding DNA: TGTGCCAGCAGTGATCCGGACTTCTATGGCTACACCTTC.

This chain uses TRBV13 with TRBJ2-7, with a tentative D call TRBD1 (6 bases). Trimming pared 3 bases from V and 0 bases from J, leaving 15 bases between. The germline gives CDR1 PRHDT, CDR2 FYEKMQ (reference sequence). This CDR3 is built from 16 residues. CDR3 sequence: CASSLWGSGDSYEQYF. The DNA of the CDR3 is TGTGCCAGCAGCTTGTGGGGATCAGGGGACTCCTACGAGCAGTACTTC.

V and J are TRBV6-5 and TRBJ1-5; perhaps TRBD1 as D (6 bases). CDR1 is MNHEY, CDR2 SVGAGI, per germline. V lost 0 bases to trimming and J lost 3 bases, with 9 bases between them. The CDR3 spans 15 residues. DNA for the CDR3: TGTGCCAGCAGTTACTCTATGGGGGCCAATCAGCCCCAGCATTTT. Protein: CASSYSMGANQPQHF.

The chain couples TRBV27 to TRBJ2-2, with TRBD1 matching 8 bases. CDR1 is MNHEY and CDR2 is SMNVEV in the germline V gene (reference sequence). The V segment lost 6 bases and the J segment 0 bases; nucleotides outside the gene matches: 3. The CDR3 covers 15 residues. The CDR3 coding sequence is TGTGCCAGCAGAGGACAGGGAACGAACACCGGGGAGCTGTTTTTT. This sequence encodes CASRGQGTNTGELFF.

This sequence joins TRBV7-2 and TRBJ1-3; D is uncertain. This CDR3 has 16 amino acids. V lost 5 bases and J 1 base, leaving 15 bases between the germline ends. Per the germline V gene, CDR1 is SGHTA and CDR2 is FQGNSA. CDR3 coding DNA: TGTGCCAGCAGCCCTACGTTTAGGGAGTCTGGAAACACCATATATTTT. This translates into CASSPTFRESGNTIYF.

This chain uses TRBV4-2 with TRBJ2-2; tentatively, D is TRBD2 (5 bases). This CDR3 has 14 amino acids. Germline CDR1 reads LGHNA; CDR2 reads YNFKEQ. Trimming pared 1 base from V and 5 bases from J, leaving 8 bases between. CDR3 region: CASSQVEGTGELFF. In DNA form, the CDR3 reads TGTGCCAGCAGCCAAGTAGAGGGAACCGGGGAGCTGTTTTTT.

CDR3 in amino acids: CASIPGPPGQPQHF. For the CDR3, the DNA is TGTGCCAGCATTCCTGGGCCCCCGGGGCAGCCCCAGCATTTT. J is TRBJ1-5 and V is TRBV28; D is uncertain. CDR1 is MDHEN, CDR2 SYDVKM, per germline. This CDR3 is built from 14 residues. Trimming removed 7 bases at V and 7 bases at J, with 17 bases between. Full variable domain (missing parts from reference TRBV28 and TRBJ1-5): DVKVTQSSRYLVKRTGEKVFLECVQDMDHENMFWYRQDPGLGLRLIYFSYDVKMKEKGDIPEGYSVSREKKERFSLILESASTNQTSMYLCASIPGPPGQPQHFGDGTRLSIL.